Listed here are 7 T cell receptor beta chains from one sample, sequenced in a study of cytomegalovirus exposure and HLA in healthy donors. TCRdb's table, derived via immunoSEQ multiplex PCR, lists solely in-frame clones and lacks some. The profile shows about 400,000 clones, 75% to 90% of them singletons. Sequenced input: PBMCs. The receptors originated from a woman aged 18 to 35 in good health and CMV-seronegative.

The J gene is TRBJ2-2, the V gene TRBV7-9; D may be TRBD2 (6 bases). Germline CDR1 reads SEHNR; CDR2 reads FQNEAQ (reference sequence). This CDR3 has 18 amino acids. Trimming pared 2 bases from V and 5 bases from J, leaving 21 bases between. CDR3 region: CASSLSWDLDLRTGELFF. CDR3 DNA: TGTGCCAGCAGCTTAAGTTGGGACTTAGATTTGAGGACCGGGGAGCTGTTTTTT. The whole variable domain, remainder taken from reference TRBV7-9 and TRBJ2-2, is DTGVSQNPRHKITKRGQNVTFRCDPISEHNRLYWYRQTLGQGPEFLTYFQNEAQLEKSRLLSDRFSAERPKGSFSTLEIQRTEQGDSAMYLCASSLSWDLDLRTGELFFGEGSRLTVL.

The chain has TRBV10-3 and TRBJ2-7, with no clear D. Germline lookup yields CDR1 ENHRY and CDR2 SYGVKD. Trimming cost V 8 bases and J 5 bases, with 22 bases left between them. This CDR3 has 15 residues. CDR3 DNA: TGTGCCATCCCCTTGGGCCTGGTCTCAGGCGACGAGCAGTACTTC. Protein sequence: CAIPLGLVSGDEQYF.

This clone appeared a single time. The gene calls are TRBV7-8 and TRBJ1-2; D perhaps matches TRBD1 (6 bases). The CDR3 is made up of 17 amino acids. Germline V gene lookup returns CDR1 SGHVS and CDR2 FQNEAQ. Trimming stripped 6 bases from V and 3 bases from J, with 23 bases between. The CDR3 region has the DNA TGTGCCAGCAGTCATTCCCGCCAGGGGATCGGGGACTATGGCTACACCTTC. Amino acid sequence: CASSHSRQGIGDYGYTF.

The chain has TRBV4-1 and TRBJ1-2; D is ambiguous. From germline, CDR1 is MGHRA and CDR2 YSYEKL. V shed 0 bases and J shed 5 bases, with 13 bases lying between them. The CDR3 is 15 amino acids. The CDR3 protein is CASSQDTAMTYGYTF. DNA for the CDR3: TGCGCCAGCAGCCAAGATACGGCGATGACATATGGCTACACCTTC.

The J gene is TRBJ2-1, the V gene TRBV9; 7 bases are a match to TRBD1. V shed 4 bases, J shed 6 bases, and the junction held 7 bases outside the gene matches. Looked up from germline, CDR1 is SGDLS and CDR2 is YYNGEE. The CDR3 is made up of 14 amino acids. The CDR3 protein is CASSSHTGVNEQFF. The CDR3 DNA sequence: TGTGCCAGCAGCAGCCATACAGGGGTCAATGAGCAGTTCTTC.

This clone was found a few times. The chain carries TRBV19 and TRBJ2-2, with TRBD2 identical over 7 bases. Losses at the gene ends were 6 bases for V and 3 bases for J; bases not matched to a gene: 1. Germline V gene sequence: CDR1 LNHDA, CDR2 SQIVND (reference sequence). CDR3 length: 13 amino acids. The CDR3 sequence is CASSRGDTGELFF. The DNA for the CDR3 is TGTGCCAGTAGCCGGGGGGACACCGGGGAGCTGTTTTTT.

The rearrangement uses TRBV15 and TRBJ1-4, with 8 bases fitting TRBD1. Looked up from germline, CDR1 is LNHNV and CDR2 is YYDKDF (reference sequence). The CDR3 is 17 amino acids. Trimming at V came to 0 bases and at J to 6 bases, leaving 9 bases not matched to a gene. This CDR3 reads CATSREGRGRGYEKLFF. In DNA, the CDR3 is TGTGCCACCAGCAGAGAGGGCAGGGGGCGCGGGTATGAAAAACTGTTTTTT.